The clone carrying this TCR beta chain was seen a handful of times. What it recognizes is unknown. This entry is derived from a study of tumor-infiltrating lymphocytes in localized non-small cell lung cancer. For the study at large: The cohort mixed smokers and never-smokers, several histologies, and some post-neoadjuvant-chemotherapy samples.

Study-wide findings and caveats: Different pieces of the same tissue were used for each assay.

TCRdb's copy holds only in-frame clones and misses some; the assay was immunoSEQ multiplex PCR. Of fewer than 25,000 clones detected, 73% appear once; the ten largest clones hold about 6.5%. The specimen was lung tumor tissue. This TCR was sampled from a human donor with non-small cell lung cancer.

The DNA for the CDR3 is TGTGCCAGCAGCGATATACAGGGATCTGGGGCCAACGTCCTGACTTTC. Encoded protein: CASSDIQGSGANVLTF. This rearrangement joins TRBV7-9 to TRBJ2-6, with D possibly TRBD1 on 6 matching bases. Trimming removed 5 bases from V and 1 base from J, with 12 bases in between. Germline CDR1 and CDR2: SEHNR and FQNEAQ (reference sequence). This CDR3 spans 16 amino acids.